The clone carrying this T cell receptor (beta chain) was recorded many times. Possible read error: a much larger clone is one base away. This is likely a read error, given that the CDR3 carries no conserved phenylalanine or tryptophan at its end. These data originate in a study of Graves' ophthalmopathy and Graves' hyperthyroidism. From RNA, the CDR3 regions of TCR beta chains were amplified and sequenced. HTBI-primed first-round RT-PCR preceded second-round multiplex PCR. TCRdb re-called the multiplex PCR reads through MiXCR, storing one row per CDR3 protein. The table shows some 360,000 distinct CDR3 sequences, with 17% occurring only once. The CDR3 contains 14 residues. V lost 7 bases, J lost 0 bases, and 12 bases lay in between. Per the germline V gene, CDR1 is MDHEN and CDR2 is SYDVKM.

The receptor comes from an adult woman with stable Graves' hyperthyroidism. Sequenced input: peripheral blood. The genes are TRBV28 and TRBJ1-1; D is perhaps TRBD1 (5 bases). CDR3 residues: CASKPGPVNTEAFL. The DNA for the CDR3 is TGTGCCAGCAAACCGGGACCGGTGAACACTGAAGCTTTCCTT.